These 31 T cell receptor beta chains came from one sample sequenced in a study of T cell responses to AZD1222 COVID-19 vaccine. Data came from immunoSEQ multiplex PCR; TCRdb stores just in-frame clones and leaves some out. The table has about 130,000 clones, about 92% seen once. Specimen: peripheral blood, collected on day 0 of AZD1222 vaccination. The source is an adult in good health.

This rearrangement joins TRBV3-1 (or the pseudogene TRBV3-2) to TRBJ1-4, with no clear D. CDR3 size: 12 residues. Germline CDR1 is LGHDT and CDR2 is YNNKEL (reference sequence). Trimming took 2 bases from V and 10 from J, leaving 8 bases between them. DNA of the CDR3: TGTGCCAGCAGCCAAAAAAGTGGAAAACTGTTTTTT. As protein: CASSQKSGKLFF.

This chain joins TRBV3-1 (or the pseudogene TRBV3-2) and TRBJ2-5; 9 bases align to TRBD1. The CDR3 is made up of 15 amino acids. The trim removed 3 bases at V and 5 bases at J, leaving 7 bases unmatched. Germline lookup yields CDR1 LGHDT and CDR2 YNNKEL (reference sequence). The CDR3 nucleotides are TGTGCCAGCAGCCATGCTACAGGGGGCCGGGAGACCCAGTACTTC. It yields the protein CASSHATGGRETQYF.

This chain joins TRBV2 and TRBJ1-4; D remains ambiguous. The germline V and J ends were trimmed by 7 bases and 0 bases, with 12 bases remaining between them. This CDR3 is built from 15 residues. In germline, CDR1 is SNHLY, CDR2 FYNNEI. The CDR3 DNA is TGTGCCAGCAATCGGGCTGCGGCAACTAATGAAAAACTGTTTTTT. As protein: CASNRAAATNEKLFF.

The chain joins TRBV5-5 to TRBJ2-7; the D gene could be TRBD1 or TRBD2 (5 bases each). This CDR3 has 15 amino acids. Trimming removed 5 bases at V and 0 bases at J, with 15 bases between. CDR1 and CDR2 from the germline V gene are SGHKS and YYEKEE (reference sequence). The DNA of the CDR3 is TGTGCCAGCAGGGTTGGGGGTCCAAACTCCTACGAGCAGTACTTC. This translates into CASRVGGPNSYEQYF.

This chain connects TRBV5-1 to TRBJ2-4, with D perhaps TRBD2 (6 bases). V lost 4 bases to trimming and J lost 7 bases, with 9 bases between them. Germline V gene data show CDR1 as SGHRS and CDR2 as YFSETQ. The CDR3 is 12 amino acids. CDR3 loop: CASSPAGNIQYF. CDR3 coding DNA: TGCGCCAGCAGCCCGGCGGGGAACATTCAGTACTTC.

The V call is TRBV3-1 (or the pseudogene TRBV3-2), the J call TRBJ1-6, with 7 bases identical to TRBD1. Trimming at V came to 1 base and at J to 2 bases, leaving 5 bases not matched to a gene. The V gene's germline CDR1 is LGHDT and CDR2 YNNKEL (reference sequence). The CDR3 covers 17 residues. The CDR3 is CASSQAGQETYNSPLHF. DNA for the CDR3: TGTGCCAGCAGCCAAGCCGGACAGGAAACCTATAATTCACCCCTCCACTTT.

The CDR3 loop reads CASSQGLAGAQYEQYF. The CDR3 nucleotides are TGTGCCAGCTCACAAGGACTAGCGGGGGCTCAATACGAGCAGTACTTC. V is TRBV18 and J is TRBJ2-7, with 13 bases matching TRBD2. With V trimmed by 4 bases and J by 4 bases, 7 bases remained unmatched. The CDR3 is made up of 16 amino acids. The germline CDR1 and CDR2 sequences are KGHSH and LQKENI.

The chain is built from TRBV3-1 (or the pseudogene TRBV3-2) and TRBJ1-1; 9 bases are shared with TRBD1. Germline V gene lookup returns CDR1 LGHDT and CDR2 YNNKEL (reference sequence). Trimming took 1 base from V and 7 from J; bases not matched to a gene: 4. The length of the CDR3 is 14 residues. The CDR3 protein is CASSQGGTGNEAFF. CDR3 nucleotides: TGTGCCAGCAGCCAAGGCGGGACAGGGAATGAAGCTTTCTTT.

Only one count was recorded for this clone. V gene TRBV5-1 combines with J gene TRBJ2-7; D is possibly TRBD1 (5 bases). Between the trimmed V and J ends, which lost 0 bases and 12 bases, there was a span of 16 bases. CDR1 and CDR2 from the germline V gene are SGHRS and YFSETQ. This CDR3 contains 13 residues. CDR3: CASSLEGRGSLYF. DNA for the CDR3: TGCGCCAGCAGCTTGGAGGGAAGGGGTTCACTGTACTTC.

In its sample, this clone was seen once. This rearrangement joins TRBV24-1 to TRBJ2-1; 8 bases fit TRBD1. The CDR3 is 14 amino acids. Germline CDR1 and CDR2: KGHDR and SFDVKD. V lost 2 bases and J lost 6; bases outside the gene matches: 2. In nucleotides, the CDR3 is TGTGCCACCAGTGATTCGGGACAGGCCAATGAGCAGTTCTTC. Translating it yields CATSDSGQANEQFF.

The rearrangement joins TRBV6-6 to TRBJ2-2, with D possibly called TRBD1 or TRBD2 (6 bases each). Per germline, CDR1 MNHNY and CDR2 SVGAGI (reference sequence). Trimming removed 4 bases from V and 6 bases from J, with 12 bases in between. The CDR3 covers 14 residues. The CDR3 DNA sequence: TGTGCCAGCAGTTCCCCCGGGGGCGCCGGGGAGCTGTTTTTT. The encoded protein is CASSSPGGAGELFF.

This chain uses TRBV2 with TRBJ2-1; 9 positions match TRBD1. The CDR3 has 17 residues. Unmatched junction bases numbered 13, after V lost 4 bases and J lost 6 bases. CDR1 and CDR2 (germline): SNHLY, FYNNEI. As DNA, the CDR3 is TGTGCCAGCAGTGGATCTCTAAGGGACAGGGCCCGCAATGAGCAGTTCTTC. Translation gives CASSGSLRDRARNEQFF.

This chain joins TRBV24-1 and TRBJ2-1; D ambiguous. Trimming cost V 6 bases and J 8 bases, with 7 bases left between them. CDR3 length: 11 amino acids. Germline CDR1 reads KGHDR; CDR2 reads SFDVKD. This CDR3 reads CATSKGHEQFF. CDR3 sequence (DNA): TGTGCCACCAGTAAGGGTCATGAGCAGTTCTTC.

This sequence joins TRBV9 and TRBJ1-5, with a tentative D call TRBD1 (5 bases). V was cut by 0 bases and J by 9 bases, with 10 bases left in between. The CDR3 sequence is 13 residues long. Germline CDR1 is SGDLS and CDR2 is YYNGEE. This chain's CDR3 is CASSVAERGPQHF. DNA of the CDR3: TGTGCCAGCAGCGTAGCTGAGAGGGGGCCCCAGCATTTT.

The rearrangement joins TRBV19 to TRBJ2-2; D remains ambiguous. Germline-derived CDR1 and CDR2 are LNHDA and SQIVND (reference sequence). Trimming cost V 3 bases and J 7 bases, with 9 bases left between them. The CDR3 contains 13 residues. The CDR3 sequence: CASSIVGLGELFF. The CDR3 nucleotides read TGTGCCAGTAGTATCGTCGGGCTCGGGGAGCTGTTTTTT.

The chain is built from TRBV10-3 and TRBJ1-1, with 7 bases that match TRBD1. Germline V gives CDR1 ENHRY, CDR2 SYGVKD. The J segment lost 3 bases and the V segment lost 6 bases, leaving 4 bases of the junction unmatched. The CDR3 sequence is 13 residues long. DNA for the CDR3: TGTGCCATCAGCTCTGACAGGGACACTGAAGCTTTCTTT. It yields the protein CAISSDRDTEAFF.

The V gene is TRBV6-6, the J gene TRBJ1-2, with 9 bases lining up with TRBD1. CDR3 length equals 13 residues. With V trimmed by 6 bases and J by 6 bases, 5 bases remained unmatched. Germline CDR1 is MNHNY and CDR2 is SVGAGI (reference sequence). CDR3 nucleotides: TGTGCCAGCAGCCCACAGGGGGCGGATGGCTACACCTTC. It encodes CASSPQGADGYTF.

V is TRBV3-1 (or the pseudogene TRBV3-2) and J is TRBJ1-2; 10 bases are a match to TRBD1. Trimming at V came to 5 bases and at J to 2 bases, leaving 5 bases not matched to a gene. The CDR3 runs 15 residues. From germline, CDR1 is LGHDT and CDR2 YNNKEL (reference sequence). The CDR3 spells CASSIGGQGNYGYTF. The CDR3 DNA sequence: TGTGCCAGCAGCATTGGGGGACAGGGGAACTATGGCTACACCTTC.

This clone was detected only a few times. This chain joins TRBV7-2 and TRBJ2-7, with D perhaps given as TRBD1 or TRBD2 (5 bases each). The CDR3 spans 17 residues. CDR1 and CDR2 (germline): SGHTA, FQGNSA. The V end lost 1 base, the J end lost 0 bases, and 16 bases lay between the germline ends. In DNA, the CDR3 is TGTGCCAGCAGCTTAGAGACGCTAAGGGACGGCTCCTACGAGCAGTACTTC. Residues: CASSLETLRDGSYEQYF.

V and J are TRBV4-3 and TRBJ1-6; no reliable D call. CDR3 size: 17 residues. From germline, CDR1 is LGHNA and CDR2 YSLEER. Between the trimmed V and J ends, which lost 0 bases and 9 bases, there was a span of 18 bases. The CDR3 loop is CASSQEIPGLLASPLHF. The DNA for the CDR3 is TGCGCCAGCAGCCAAGAAATCCCGGGCCTGTTGGCTTCACCCCTCCACTTT.

J is TRBJ2-3 and V is TRBV3-1 (or the pseudogene TRBV3-2); maybe TRBD2 (6 bases). This CDR3 comprises 12 residues. V was clipped by 1 base and J by 8 bases, with 7 bases between them. In germline, CDR1 is LGHDT, CDR2 YNNKEL (reference sequence). CDR3 coding DNA: TGTGCCAGCAGCCAAGTCGGGGGTACGCAGTATTTT. Protein product: CASSQVGGTQYF.

The J gene is TRBJ2-1, the V gene TRBV7-2, with D perhaps given as TRBD1 or TRBD2 (5 bases each). CDR3 length equals 17 residues. Trimming stripped 2 bases from V and 9 bases from J, with 23 bases between. From germline, CDR1 is SGHTA and CDR2 FQGNSA. CDR3 protein: CASSLSGWGAPRTEQFF. CDR3 nucleotides: TGTGCCAGCAGCTTATCGGGATGGGGCGCCCCCAGAACTGAGCAGTTCTTC.

The J gene is TRBJ1-5, the V gene TRBV28, with no clear D. V shed 3 bases and J shed 0 bases, with 12 bases lying between them. Germline V gene sequence: CDR1 MDHEN, CDR2 SYDVKM. This CDR3 spans 16 amino acids. The CDR3 sequence: CASSLLDSYSNQPQHF. CDR3 nucleotides: TGTGCCAGCAGTTTGTTGGACTCCTATAGCAATCAGCCCCAGCATTTT. Using reference TRBV28 and TRBJ1-5 for the parts outside the CDR3, the full variable domain is DVKVTQSSRYLVKRTGEKVFLECVQDMDHENMFWYRQDPGLGLRLIYFSYDVKMKEKGDIPEGYSVSREKKERFSLILESASTNQTSMYLCASSLLDSYSNQPQHFGDGTRLSIL.

The V gene is TRBV4-2, the J gene TRBJ1-2; D unresolved. Trimming cost V 0 bases and J 2 bases, with 13 bases left between them. This CDR3 region has 16 residues. Germline V lookup: CDR1 LGHNA, CDR2 YNFKEQ. Here the CDR3 DNA reads TGTGCCAGCAGCCAAGAACCAGCCCTTATGAACTATGGCTACACCTTC. As protein: CASSQEPALMNYGYTF.

The chain has TRBV2 and TRBJ1-6, with 7 bases matching TRBD1. Per germline, CDR1 SNHLY and CDR2 FYNNEI. The CDR3 spans 13 residues. The J segment lost 8 bases and the V segment lost 7 bases, leaving 5 bases of the junction unmatched. The CDR3: CASTGDRYSPLHF. CDR3 nucleotide sequence: TGTGCCAGCACCGGGGACAGATATTCACCCCTCCACTTT.

The rearrangement links TRBV3-1 (or the pseudogene TRBV3-2) to TRBJ1-1; D not resolved. Germline V CDR1 and CDR2: LGHDT, YNNKEL (reference sequence). The CDR3 totals 16 residues. The V gene lost 0 bases and the J gene lost 7 bases, with 18 bases spanning the gap. This CDR3 reads CASSQEWPFSYSEAFF. DNA of the CDR3: TGTGCCAGCAGCCAAGAATGGCCCTTCTCGTATAGTGAAGCTTTCTTT.

This sequence joins TRBV7-2 and TRBJ1-1, with D unresolved. V was pared by 2 bases and J by 10 bases, with 14 bases between. CDR3 length equals 13 residues. CDR1 SGHTA and CDR2 FQGNSA come from the germline V gene. CDR3: CASSLHSSPSAFF. The CDR3 DNA sequence: TGTGCCAGCAGCTTACATTCCTCTCCATCAGCTTTCTTT.

This chain links TRBV11-2 with TRBJ1-5; 9 bases are shared with TRBD1. After removal of 5 bases from V and 6 bases from J, the junction contained 5 bases not matched to a gene. The CDR3 sequence is 14 residues long. The germline CDR1 and CDR2 sequences are SGHAT and FQNNGV. The chain's CDR3 is CASSEQGAGQPQHF. For the CDR3, the DNA is TGTGCCAGCAGCGAACAGGGGGCCGGTCAGCCCCAGCATTTT.

J is TRBJ1-2 and V is TRBV25-1; D gene uncertain. The V end was cut by 4 bases, the J end by 4 bases, with 4 bases between. This CDR3 region has 11 residues. Per the germline V gene, CDR1 is MGHDK and CDR2 is SYGVNS. The CDR3 reads CASSAVYGYTF. CDR3 coding DNA: TGTGCCAGCAGTGCGGTCTATGGCTACACCTTC.

The chain uses TRBV5-4 and TRBJ2-5, with 11 positions matching TRBD1. Trimming at V came to 1 base and at J to 3 bases, leaving 2 bases not matched to a gene. Germline CDR1 and CDR2: SGHNT and YYREEE (reference sequence). CDR3 size: 15 residues. This CDR3 is CASSLWGQGEETQYF. The CDR3 nucleotides read TGTGCCAGCAGCTTGTGGGGACAGGGGGAAGAGACCCAGTACTTC.

V gene TRBV7-2 combines with J gene TRBJ2-7, with 12 bases matching TRBD1. This CDR3 contains 15 residues. V dropped 2 bases and J dropped 6; count of bases not matched to a gene: 5. Looked up from germline, CDR1 is SGHTA and CDR2 is FQGNSA. CDR3 nucleotides: TGTGCCAGCAGCTTATCCGGGACAGGGGGCGGCGAGCAGTACTTC. Its protein product is CASSLSGTGGGEQYF.